The 19 T cell receptor beta chains presented below share a single source sample, sequenced in a study of glioma-infiltrating T cells after dendritic cell vaccination. Here immunoSEQ multiplex PCR was the method, and the copy in TCRdb shows in-frame clones only, minus some. This table has roughly 100,000 clones, around 90% appearing once. Time point described: after dendritic cell vaccination, including at tumor progression/relapse. The specimen was blood, collected after dendritic cell vaccination. These receptors were taken from a human donor with glioblastoma.

The chain combines TRBV6-5 with TRBJ2-5; 8 nucleotides match TRBD1. The closer fit of TRBJ2-7 to the DNA end suggests the J call may be wrong. Germline CDR1 reads MNHEY; CDR2 reads SVGAGI. The CDR3 has 16 residues. The chain's CDR3 is CASSYSPGGSPYEQYF. The CDR3 DNA is TGTGCCAGCAGTTACTCTCCAGGGGGCTCACCTTACGAGCAGTACTTC.

The chain has TRBV19 and TRBJ1-1; possible D gene TRBD1, 5 bases. The CDR3 runs 13 residues. Trimming took off 1 base at V and 4 bases at J, with 7 bases between the two ends. CDR1 and CDR2 from the germline V gene are LNHDA and SQIVND (reference sequence). The CDR3 bases are TGTGCCAGTAGTATAGCCGGGGGCACTGAAGCTTTCTTT. It specifies CASSIAGGTEAFF.

This chain connects TRBV9 to TRBJ1-5; 8 bases align to TRBD1. V lost 2 bases and J lost 5; bases outside the gene matches: 6. CDR1 is SGDLS and CDR2 is YYNGEE in the germline V gene. This CDR3 comprises 15 residues. CDR3 sequence (DNA): TGTGCCAGCAGCGTGGGGCAGGGGGCAGATCAGCCCCAGCATTTT. Its protein is CASSVGQGADQPQHF.

The V gene is TRBV5-1, the J gene TRBJ1-2; D is perhaps TRBD1 (6 bases). V was shortened by 0 bases and J by 5 bases, with 14 bases between the two germline ends. This CDR3 is built from 15 residues. CDR1 and CDR2 (germline): SGHRS, YFSETQ. CDR3 sequence: CASSLVGGAGYGYTF. CDR3 DNA: TGCGCCAGCAGCTTGGTTGGGGGCGCAGGTTATGGCTACACCTTC.

The chain couples TRBV29-1 to TRBJ1-2; TRBD1 matches at 8 bases. From germline, CDR1 is SQVTM and CDR2 ANQGSEA. V lost 6 bases to trimming and J lost 2 bases; unmatched junction nucleotides: 14. This CDR3 spans 16 amino acids. The CDR3 loop reads CSVDPSLTGDNYGYTF. The CDR3 DNA is TGCAGCGTGGATCCTTCCTTGACAGGGGACAACTATGGCTACACCTTC. The full variable domain, completed using reference TRBV29-1 and TRBJ1-2, is SAVISQKPSRDICQRGTSLTIQCQVDSQVTMMFWYRQQPGQSLTLIATANQGSEATYESGFVIDKFPISRPNLTFSTLTVSNMSPEDSSIYLCSVDPSLTGDNYGYTFGSGTRLTVV.

This sequence joins TRBV18 and TRBJ1-1; D unclear. CDR1 and CDR2 from the germline V gene are KGHSH and LQKENI. This CDR3 comprises 13 residues. The V gene lost 3 bases and the J gene lost 1 base, with 6 bases spanning the gap. In DNA, the CDR3 is TGTGCCAGCTCACCCGTCAGGAACACTGAAGCTTTCTTT. Protein sequence: CASSPVRNTEAFF.

J is TRBJ1-5 and V is TRBV5-6; 8 bases line up with TRBD1. The germline gives CDR1 SGHDT, CDR2 YYEEEE. This CDR3 is built from 13 residues. V lost 4 bases to trimming and J lost 6 bases; unmatched junction nucleotides: 3. CDR3 sequence reads: CASSRQGSQPQHF. The CDR3 nucleotides are TGTGCCAGCAGCCGACAGGGGAGTCAGCCCCAGCATTTT.

V is TRBV6-6 and J is TRBJ2-5, with a weak D call TRBD2 (7 bases). Trimming cost V 0 bases and J 5 bases, with 10 bases left between them. Per germline, CDR1 MNHNY and CDR2 SVGAGI (reference sequence). The CDR3 has 14 amino acids. CDR3 loop: CASSYSGGGETQYF. CDR3 coding DNA: TGTGCCAGCAGTTACTCGGGAGGGGGGGAGACCCAGTACTTC.

V usage is TRBV2 and J usage is TRBJ2-1, with unresolved D. Germline V lookup: CDR1 SNHLY, CDR2 FYNNEI. The CDR3 sequence is 14 residues long. Between the trimmed V and J ends, which lost 4 bases and 1 base, there was a span of 8 bases. The CDR3 loop reads CASSGSVSYNEQFF. Here the CDR3 DNA reads TGTGCCAGCAGTGGTAGTGTTTCCTACAATGAGCAGTTCTTC.

The chain couples TRBV5-1 to TRBJ2-7; 12 bases align to TRBD1. J gave up 6 bases and V 4 bases, and 11 bases lay outside the gene matches. The CDR3 is 16 residues long. Germline V gives CDR1 SGHRS, CDR2 YFSETQ. CDR3 loop: CASSLGVGTGGREQYF. CDR3 in DNA: TGCGCCAGCAGCCTAGGGGTCGGGACAGGGGGCCGCGAGCAGTACTTC. The whole variable domain, filled in from reference TRBV5-1 and TRBJ2-7, reads KAGVTQTPRYLIKTRGQQVTLSCSPISGHRSVSWYQQTPGQGLQFLFEYFSETQRNKGNFPGRFSGRQFSNSRSEMNVSTLELGDSALYLCASSLGVGTGGREQYFGPGTRLTVT.

This sequence joins TRBV9 and TRBJ2-3; D may be TRBD2 (5 bases). Germline-derived CDR1 and CDR2 are SGDLS and YYNGEE. The CDR3 sequence is 16 residues long. V dropped 0 bases and J dropped 6 bases, with 17 bases sitting between them. CDR3 loop: CASSVAEDRNGDTQYF. In DNA form, the CDR3 reads TGTGCCAGCAGCGTAGCGGAGGACCGGAACGGGGATACGCAGTATTTT.

The V gene is TRBV18, the J gene TRBJ1-1; no reliable D call. V lost 5 bases and J lost 4, with 14 bases in between. The CDR3 loop spans 14 amino acids. Germline V gives CDR1 KGHSH, CDR2 LQKENI. CDR3 amino acids: CASSAGLISTEAFF. The CDR3 DNA sequence: TGTGCCAGCTCAGCGGGATTAATCAGCACTGAAGCTTTCTTT.

This chain uses TRBV9 with TRBJ1-2; D is ambiguous. V was pared by 0 bases and J by 2 bases, with 8 bases between. Germline V gives CDR1 SGDLS, CDR2 YYNGEE. The CDR3 spans 14 residues. The CDR3: CASSVGYLNYGYTF. The CDR3 nucleotides are TGTGCCAGCAGCGTAGGTTACTTAAACTATGGCTACACCTTC.

The rearrangement links TRBV7-2 to TRBJ2-5; TRBD1 agrees at 9 bases. This CDR3 comprises 14 residues. The junction had 4 bases not matched to a gene; V was cut back by 3 bases and J by 5 bases. Germline CDR1 is SGHTA and CDR2 is FQGNSA. CDR3 residues: CASSFGTGQETQYF. CDR3 sequence (DNA): TGTGCCAGCAGCTTCGGGACAGGGCAGGAGACCCAGTACTTC.

In this sample, this clone turned up a few times. The chain has TRBV13 and TRBJ1-6; a weak D match, TRBD1 (5 bases). The CDR3 contains 14 residues. V lost 4 bases to trimming and J lost 7 bases, with 11 bases between them. Germline V gene sequence: CDR1 PRHDT, CDR2 FYEKMQ (reference sequence). Here the CDR3 reads CASSYDRGNSPLHF. CDR3 bases: TGTGCCAGCAGCTACGACAGAGGAAATTCACCCCTCCACTTT.

The V call is TRBV29-1, the J call TRBJ1-2; the D gene is possibly TRBD1 (5 bases). The CDR3 is 12 amino acids. Trimming shortened V by 2 bases and J by 8 bases, and 12 bases separated the two germline ends. The germline V gene has CDR1 SQVTM and CDR2 ANQGSEA. The CDR3 nucleotides are TGCAGCGTTGAACCTCAGGGAAGGGGCTACACCTTC. It encodes CSVEPQGRGYTF.

The chain couples TRBV7-9 to TRBJ1-4; tentative D call: TRBD1 (5 bases). This CDR3 is 16 amino acids long. In germline, CDR1 is SEHNR, CDR2 FQNEAQ (reference sequence). V was clipped by 4 bases and J by 2 bases, with 14 bases between them. DNA of the CDR3: TGTGCCAGCAGCTCCCAGGCGGGGGTGACTAATGAAAAACTGTTTTTT. This translates into CASSSQAGVTNEKLFF.

The count of this clone is one. Here the CDR3 reads CASSELGTAYNEQFF. CDR3 nucleotide sequence: TGTGCCAGCAGTGAATTGGGGACAGCCTACAATGAGCAGTTCTTC. The chain has TRBV6-1 and TRBJ2-1; 7 positions match TRBD1. The germline gives CDR1 MNHNS, CDR2 SASEGT. J lost 2 bases, V lost 2 bases, and 3 bases had no gene match. This CDR3 is 15 amino acids long.

The gene calls are TRBV4-1 and TRBJ1-5; possibly TRBD1 for D (6 bases). The V gene's germline CDR1 is MGHRA and CDR2 YSYEKL. V lost 0 bases and J 5 bases, leaving 14 bases between the germline ends. The CDR3 has 16 amino acids. The CDR3 coding sequence is TGCGCCAGCAGCCAAGACGCCGGGGGGCGGGATCAGCCCCAGCATTTT. Its protein is CASSQDAGGRDQPQHF.